This TCR beta chain comes out of a study of T-cell memory formation after mild COVID-19. This clonotype came up many times. This CDR3 has 16 amino acids. CDR1 is MNHEY and CDR2 is SVGAGI in the germline V gene. With 2 bases clipped from V and 3 bases from J, the junction kept 9 bases outside the gene matches. Employing constant-segment primers, 5'RACE generated TCR alpha and TCR beta cDNA libraries bearing sample barcodes and UMIs. Each CDR3 protein gets one entry after TCRdb re-called the 5' RACE reads with MiXCR. The repertoire consists of some 13,000 distinct CDR3 sequences, with about 12% occurring once and the leading ten covering about 49%.

The receptor comes from an adult woman who had mild COVID-19 (a few samples of this study predate the infection). Cell type and time point are not known. Sequenced sample: PBMCs or a T cell subset sorted from them (not recorded which). The chain links TRBV6-5 to TRBJ1-2; 7 positions match TRBD1. Written as DNA, the CDR3 is TGTGCCAGCAGTTACGTTAACAGGGGCCGTTACTATGGCTACACCTTC. Translated: CASSYVNRGRYYGYTF.